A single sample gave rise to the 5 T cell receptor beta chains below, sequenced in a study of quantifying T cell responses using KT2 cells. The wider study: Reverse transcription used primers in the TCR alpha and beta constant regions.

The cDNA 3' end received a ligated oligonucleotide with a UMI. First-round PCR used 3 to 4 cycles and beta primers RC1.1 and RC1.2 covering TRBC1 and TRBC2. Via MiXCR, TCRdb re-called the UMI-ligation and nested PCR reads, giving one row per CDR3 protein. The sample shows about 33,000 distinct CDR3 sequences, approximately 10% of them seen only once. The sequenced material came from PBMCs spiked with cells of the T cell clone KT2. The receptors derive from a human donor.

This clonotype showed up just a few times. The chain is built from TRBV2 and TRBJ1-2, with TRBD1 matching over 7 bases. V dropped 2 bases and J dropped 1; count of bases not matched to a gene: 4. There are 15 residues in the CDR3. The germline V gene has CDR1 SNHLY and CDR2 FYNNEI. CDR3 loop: CASSERQGVNYGYTF. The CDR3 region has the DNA TGTGCCAGCAGTGAAAGACAGGGAGTTAACTATGGCTACACCTTC.

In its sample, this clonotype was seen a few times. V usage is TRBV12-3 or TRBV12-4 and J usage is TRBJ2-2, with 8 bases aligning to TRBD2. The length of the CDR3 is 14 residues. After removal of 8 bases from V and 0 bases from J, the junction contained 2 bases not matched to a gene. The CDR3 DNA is TGTGCCAGCCAGGGACTAGCGAACACCGGGGAGCTGTTTTTT. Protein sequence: CASQGLANTGELFF.

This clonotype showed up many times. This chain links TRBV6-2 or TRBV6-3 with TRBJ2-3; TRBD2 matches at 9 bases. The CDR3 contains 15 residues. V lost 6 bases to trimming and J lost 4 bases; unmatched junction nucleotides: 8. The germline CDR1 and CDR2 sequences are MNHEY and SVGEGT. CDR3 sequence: CASRAPSSGADTQYF. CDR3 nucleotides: TGTGCCAGCAGAGCTCCTTCTAGCGGGGCAGATACGCAGTATTTT.

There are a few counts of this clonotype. The CDR3 nucleotides are TGCGCCAGCAGCCCCCCTAGCGACGAGCAGTACTTC. Its protein is CASSPPSDEQYF. The rearrangement joins TRBV5-1 to TRBJ2-7; D might be TRBD2 (6 bases). The germline V gene encodes CDR1 SGHRS and CDR2 YFSETQ. This CDR3 is built from 12 residues. Trimming took 4 bases from V and 5 from J, leaving 10 bases between them.

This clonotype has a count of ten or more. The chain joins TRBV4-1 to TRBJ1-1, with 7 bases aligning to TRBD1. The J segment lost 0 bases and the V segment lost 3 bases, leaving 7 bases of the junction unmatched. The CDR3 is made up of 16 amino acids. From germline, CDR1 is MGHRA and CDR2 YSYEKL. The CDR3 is CASSQGQILMNTEAFF. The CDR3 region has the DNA TGCGCCAGCAGCCAGGGACAGATTCTCATGAACACTGAAGCTTTCTTT.